This T cell receptor beta chain is drawn from a study of CD8 T cells in ankylosing spondylitis. Points from the study as a whole: Characteristic of ankylosing spondylitis blood, it appeared, was a TCR beta motif comprising about eight highly homologous variants. Some of these motif variants have turned up before, in reports on reactive arthritis synovial fluid and blood.

This clonotype appeared many times. What it binds is not known. As the method for making TCR beta libraries, quantitative 5'-RACE with molecular barcodes was used. TCRdb re-called the 5' RACE reads through MiXCR, storing one row per CDR3 protein. Of approximately 130,000 distinct CDR3 sequences listed, around 9% are singletons. Germline-derived CDR1 and CDR2 are SGHTA and FQGNSA. The CDR3 loop spans 14 amino acids. V shed 5 bases and J shed 1 base, with 11 bases lying between them. This clonotype was sampled from a male donor with ankylosing spondylitis or in good health (not recorded which). Sequences were obtained from blood, either unsorted or a sorted T cell fraction (not recorded which). The genes are TRBV7-2 and TRBJ2-5; D ambiguous. The chain's CDR3 is CASSRPPGQETQYF. CDR3 DNA: TGTGCCAGCAGCCGCCCCCCGGGCCAAGAGACCCAGTACTTC.